The rows below give T cell receptor beta chains drawn from one sample of a study of CD8+CD57+ T cells in acquired aplastic anemia. TCRdb processed the reads anew with MiXCR; each CDR3 protein has one entry. The table has fewer than 250,000 distinct CDR3 sequences, under 55% seen once. The specimen sequenced was sorted CD4+, CD8+, or CD8+CD57+ T cells (not recorded which) from PBMCs. These receptors were taken from a human donor with aplastic anemia. CDR3s include the opening cysteine and the closing phenylalanine or tryptophan. Expanded clones are given a class, and other clones once, few, many or no size at all.

V: TRBV24-1; J: TRBJ2-3; size: many; CDR3: CATSAPAGGSDTQYF
V: TRBV6-1; J: TRBJ1-5; size: once; CDR3: CASSRTSGGLQPQHF
V: TRBV2; J: TRBJ1-1; size: NA; CDR3: CASSVRAAFF
V: TRBV2; J: TRBJ1-1; size: few; CDR3: CASRVQTNTEAFF
V: TRBV7-2; J: TRBJ2-3; size: NA; CDR3: CAVPGGNEQYF
V: TRBV7-9; J: TRBJ1-2; size: NA; CDR3: CARSLSRYGDNGYTF
V: TRBV4-1; J: TRBJ1-5; size: NA; CDR3: CASSQERTQGNQPQHF
V: TRBV5-8; J: TRBJ2-5; size: many; CDR3: CASSLRGGEETQYF
V: TRBV5-8; J: TRBJ1-6; size: many; CDR3: CASAKVFGDSPLHF
V: TRBV6-6; J: TRBJ1-5; size: NA; CDR3: CASSTGRNQPQHF
V: TRBV7-6; J: TRBJ2-3; size: few; CDR3: CASSLAGGPADTQYF
V: TRBV6-1; J: TRBJ2-5; size: NA; CDR3: CASSITGGETQYF
V: TRBV20-1; J: TRBJ2-5; size: NA; CDR3: CSAYDRSSETQYF
V: TRBV7-8; J: TRBJ2-7; size: NA; CDR3: CASSVEGSRLAGESYSYEQYF
V: TRBV9; J: TRBJ2-3; size: NA; CDR3: CASSYSGGITDTQYF
V: TRBV29-1; J: TRBJ2-5; size: NA; CDR3: CSVRVAQETQYF
V: TRBV5-1; J: TRBJ2-7; size: many; CDR3: CASSSTGTGSGDSSYEQYF
V: TRBV12-3/TRBV12-4; J: TRBJ2-7; size: many; CDR3: CASGTRRNEQYF
V: TRBV7-9; J: TRBJ1-2; size: NA; CDR3: CASSLERGVGYTF
V: TRBV7-8; J: TRBJ1-2; size: NA; CDR3: CASSFPTGQGNGYTF
V: TRBV19; J: TRBJ1-2; size: few; CDR3: CASSIHWAPANYGYTF
V: TRBV7-2; J: TRBJ2-3; size: many; CDR3: CASSLAHRDTQYF
V: TRBV12-3/TRBV12-4; J: TRBJ2-5; size: many; CDR3: CASSLVPDEETQYF
V: TRBV10-3; J: TRBJ2-2; size: many; CDR3: CATRATNTGELFF
V: TRBV29-1; J: TRBJ1-2; size: many; CDR3: CSVEDERRNYGYTF
V: TRBV18; J: TRBJ2-5; size: many; CDR3: CASSPFLGETQYF
V: TRBV25-1; J: TRBJ2-5; size: NA; CDR3: CASSQDRRAGGFQETQYF
V: TRBV20-1; J: TRBJ2-3; size: many; CDR3: CSARAWSEGSTDTQYF
V: TRBV12-3/TRBV12-4; J: TRBJ1-5; size: once; CDR3: CASSPRTDNQPQHF
V: TRBV7-8; J: TRBJ1-2; size: once; CDR3: CASSLGPTGGEGYTF
V: TRBV6-1; J: TRBJ1-2; size: many; CDR3: CASGSVGQIYGYTF
V: TRBV19; J: TRBJ1-2; size: NA; CDR3: CASADKATANYGYTF
V: TRBV7-8; J: TRBJ1-1; size: once; CDR3: CASSLEGRATEAFF
V: TRBV19; J: TRBJ2-1; size: many; CDR3: CASSMEGLVQFF
V: TRBV25-1; J: TRBJ1-4; size: many; CDR3: CASSEGLRATNEKLFF
V: TRBV19; J: TRBJ1-2; size: NA; CDR3: CASRRGVAGGGSDLYTF
V: TRBV19; J: TRBJ1-6; size: NA; CDR3: CASSIGRQDNSPLHF
V: TRBV7-6; J: TRBJ1-2; size: NA; CDR3: CASSFRFSGYTF
V: TRBV27; J: TRBJ2-7; size: NA; CDR3: CASSLSQGYPYEQYF
V: TRBV2; J: TRBJ2-5; size: NA; CDR3: CASRGPRGGETQYF
V: TRBV29-1; J: TRBJ2-7; size: few; CDR3: CSVAQTAYYEQYF
V: TRBV3-1; J: TRBJ1-2; size: few; CDR3: CASSQSAGLVNYGYTF
V: TRBV6-5; J: TRBJ1-4; size: many; CDR3: CASKLTGSTNEKLFF
V: TRBV11-2; J: TRBJ2-3; size: NA; CDR3: CASSQDLKADTRYF
V: TRBV10-2; J: TRBJ2-7; size: many; CDR3: CASSERGERDEQYF
V: TRBV2; J: TRBJ2-3; size: NA; CDR3: CASSAMQGSWDTQYF
V: TRBV7-2; J: TRBJ2-6; size: NA; CDR3: CASSSTGVGGANVLTF
V: TRBV24-1; J: TRBJ1-6; size: many; CDR3: CATSDLKKSLVAGGRFGSPLHF
V: TRBV12-3/TRBV12-4; J: TRBJ2-2; size: NA; CDR3: CASRFDRGHSGELLF
V: TRBV19; J: TRBJ2-2; size: NA; CDR3: CASSVRQGRSPGELFF
V: TRBV29-1; J: TRBJ1-1; size: NA; CDR3: CSVSRQENTEAFF
V: TRBV7-2; J: TRBJ2-3; size: NA; CDR3: CASSLAGRRLAGGRTDTQYF